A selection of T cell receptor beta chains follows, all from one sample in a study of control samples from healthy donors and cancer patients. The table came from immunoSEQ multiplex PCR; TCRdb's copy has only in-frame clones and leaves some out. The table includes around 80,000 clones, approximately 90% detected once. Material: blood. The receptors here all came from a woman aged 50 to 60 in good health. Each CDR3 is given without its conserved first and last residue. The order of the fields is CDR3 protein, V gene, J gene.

CDR3 protein: AWTSGVSTDTQY
V gene: TRBV30
J gene: TRBJ2-3

CDR3 protein: ASSYAGPRRNSPLH
V gene: TRBV6-5
J gene: TRBJ1-6

CDR3 protein: ASSESTWPSSYNSPLH
V gene: TRBV10-2
J gene: TRBJ1-6

CDR3 protein: ASSTSGQPNEKLF
V gene: TRBV6-5
J gene: TRBJ1-4

CDR3 protein: ASSRGQDLYEQY
V gene: TRBV5-8
J gene: TRBJ2-7

CDR3 protein: ASTLPPQGYT
V gene: TRBV6-6
J gene: TRBJ1-2

CDR3 protein: ASSSGGPQSYNEQF
V gene: TRBV5-1
J gene: TRBJ2-1

CDR3 protein: ASSLTGHAYNEQF
V gene: TRBV11-2
J gene: TRBJ2-1

CDR3 protein: ASSLPGISYEQY
V gene: TRBV7-2
J gene: TRBJ2-7

CDR3 protein: AWSVQGPVGGYT
V gene: TRBV30
J gene: TRBJ1-2

CDR3 protein: ASSLGTTNEKLF
V gene: TRBV7-9
J gene: TRBJ1-4

CDR3 protein: ASSHGRLRTGELF
V gene: TRBV9
J gene: TRBJ2-2

CDR3 protein: ASGQGFEDGYT
V gene: TRBV2
J gene: TRBJ1-2

CDR3 protein: ASSQDLSSGTNEQF
V gene: TRBV4-1
J gene: TRBJ2-1

CDR3 protein: ASNVGGYVYGYT
V gene: TRBV19
J gene: TRBJ1-2

CDR3 protein: ASSGRRQGTEQY
V gene: TRBV11-2
J gene: TRBJ2-7

CDR3 protein: ASSLTRDTQY
V gene: TRBV12-3/TRBV12-4
J gene: TRBJ2-3

CDR3 protein: ASGDRASGNTIY
V gene: TRBV19
J gene: TRBJ1-3

CDR3 protein: ATSRDRGEKLF
V gene: TRBV19
J gene: TRBJ1-4

CDR3 protein: ARSWTPGLGLADVWVSYNEQF
V gene: TRBV5-3
J gene: TRBJ2-1